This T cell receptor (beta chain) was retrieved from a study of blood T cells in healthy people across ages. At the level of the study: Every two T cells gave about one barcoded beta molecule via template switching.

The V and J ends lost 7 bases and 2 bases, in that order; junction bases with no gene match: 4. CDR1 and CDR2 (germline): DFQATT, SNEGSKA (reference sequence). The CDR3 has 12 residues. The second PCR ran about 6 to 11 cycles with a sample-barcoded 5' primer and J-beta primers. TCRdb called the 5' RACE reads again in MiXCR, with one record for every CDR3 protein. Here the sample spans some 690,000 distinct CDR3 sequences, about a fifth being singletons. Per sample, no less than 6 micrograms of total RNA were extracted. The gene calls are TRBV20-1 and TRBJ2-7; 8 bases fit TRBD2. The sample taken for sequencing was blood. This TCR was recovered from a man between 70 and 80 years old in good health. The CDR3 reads CSVLAEPYEQYF. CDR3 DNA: TGCAGTGTACTAGCGGAACCCTACGAGCAGTACTTC.